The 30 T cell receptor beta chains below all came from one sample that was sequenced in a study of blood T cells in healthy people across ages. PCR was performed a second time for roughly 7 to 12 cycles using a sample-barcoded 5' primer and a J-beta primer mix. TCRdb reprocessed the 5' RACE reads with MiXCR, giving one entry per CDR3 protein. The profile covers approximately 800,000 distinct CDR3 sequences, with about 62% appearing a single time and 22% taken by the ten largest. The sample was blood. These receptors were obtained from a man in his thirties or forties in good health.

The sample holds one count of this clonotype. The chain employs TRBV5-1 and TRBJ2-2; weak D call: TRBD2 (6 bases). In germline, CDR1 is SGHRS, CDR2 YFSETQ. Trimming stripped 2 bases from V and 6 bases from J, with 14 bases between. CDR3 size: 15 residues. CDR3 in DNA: TGCGCCAGCAGCTTAAGACTAGACGGTCCCGGGGAGCTGTTTTTT. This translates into CASSLRLDGPGELFF.

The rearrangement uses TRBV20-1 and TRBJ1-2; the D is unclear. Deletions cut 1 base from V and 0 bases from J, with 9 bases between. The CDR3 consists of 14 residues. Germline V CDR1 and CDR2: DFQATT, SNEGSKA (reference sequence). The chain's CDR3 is CSARVIGANYGYTF. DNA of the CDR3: TGCAGTGCTAGAGTCATCGGAGCTAACTATGGCTACACCTTC.

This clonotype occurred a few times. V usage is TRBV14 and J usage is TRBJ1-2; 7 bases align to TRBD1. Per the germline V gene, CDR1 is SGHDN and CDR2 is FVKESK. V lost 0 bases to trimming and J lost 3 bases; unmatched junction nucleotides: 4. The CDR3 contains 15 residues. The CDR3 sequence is CASSQETGVHYGYTF. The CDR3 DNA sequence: TGTGCCAGCAGCCAAGAAACAGGGGTCCACTATGGCTACACCTTC.

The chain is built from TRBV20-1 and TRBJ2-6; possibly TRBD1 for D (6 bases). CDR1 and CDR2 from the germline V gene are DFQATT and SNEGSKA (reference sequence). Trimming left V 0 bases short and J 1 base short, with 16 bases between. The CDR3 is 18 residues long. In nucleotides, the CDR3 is TGCAGTGCTAGAGATTCTAGGGCAGGGGCATCTGGGGCCAACGTCCTGACTTTC. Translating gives CSARDSRAGASGANVLTF.

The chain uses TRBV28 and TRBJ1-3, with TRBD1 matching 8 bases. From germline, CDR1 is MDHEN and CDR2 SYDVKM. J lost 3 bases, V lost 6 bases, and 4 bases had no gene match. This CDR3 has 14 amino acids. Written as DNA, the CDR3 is TGTGCCAGCAGGACGACAGGGGTTGGAAACACCATATATTTT. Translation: CASRTTGVGNTIYF.

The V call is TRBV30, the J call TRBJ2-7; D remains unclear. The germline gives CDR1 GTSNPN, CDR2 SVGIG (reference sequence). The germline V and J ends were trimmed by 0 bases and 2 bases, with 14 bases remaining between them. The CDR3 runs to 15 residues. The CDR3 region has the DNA TGTGCCTGGAGTGTATTCAGTAAAGTTCCCTACGAGCAGTACTTC. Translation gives CAWSVFSKVPYEQYF.

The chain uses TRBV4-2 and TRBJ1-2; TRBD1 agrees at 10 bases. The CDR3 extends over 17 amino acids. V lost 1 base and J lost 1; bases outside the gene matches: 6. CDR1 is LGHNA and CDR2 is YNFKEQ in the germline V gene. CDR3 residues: CASSQGIRTGGNYGYTF. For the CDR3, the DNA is TGTGCCAGCAGCCAAGGAATTCGGACAGGGGGTAACTATGGCTACACCTTC.

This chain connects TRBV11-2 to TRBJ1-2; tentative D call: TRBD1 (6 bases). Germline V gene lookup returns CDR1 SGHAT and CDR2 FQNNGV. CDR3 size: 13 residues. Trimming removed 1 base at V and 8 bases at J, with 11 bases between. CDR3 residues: CASSLAGARGYTF. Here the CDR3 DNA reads TGTGCCAGCAGCTTAGCGGGGGCGCGGGGCTACACCTTC.

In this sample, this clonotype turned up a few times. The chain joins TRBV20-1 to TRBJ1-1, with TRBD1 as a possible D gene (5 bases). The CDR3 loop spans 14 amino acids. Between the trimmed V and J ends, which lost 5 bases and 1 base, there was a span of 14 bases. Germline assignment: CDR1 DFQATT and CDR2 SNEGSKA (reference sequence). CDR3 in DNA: TGCAGTGCTCAAAGCCACAGGTGGAACACTGAAGCTTTCTTT. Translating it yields CSAQSHRWNTEAFF.

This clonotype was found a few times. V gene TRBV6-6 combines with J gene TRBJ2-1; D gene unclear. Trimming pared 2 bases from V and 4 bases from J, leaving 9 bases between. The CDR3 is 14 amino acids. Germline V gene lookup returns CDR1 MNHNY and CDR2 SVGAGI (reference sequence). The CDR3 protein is CASSYRTRYNEQFF. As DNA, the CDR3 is TGTGCCAGCAGTTACAGGACCAGATACAATGAGCAGTTCTTC.

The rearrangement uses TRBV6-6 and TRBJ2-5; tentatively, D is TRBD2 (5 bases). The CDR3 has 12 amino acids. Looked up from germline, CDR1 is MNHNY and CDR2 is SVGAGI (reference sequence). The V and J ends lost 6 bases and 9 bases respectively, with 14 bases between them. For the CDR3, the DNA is TGTGCCAGCAGACGGCAGGAGGAGGCCCAGTACTTC. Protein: CASRRQEEAQYF.

The CDR3, as DNA: TGCAGTGCTAGAACCCAGGGGGGAGATTCCCGAAATCAGCCCCAGCATTTT. Translating gives CSARTQGGDSRNQPQHF. The rearrangement uses TRBV20-1 and TRBJ1-5; 7 bases are a match to TRBD1. CDR3 length equals 17 residues. Germline V CDR1 and CDR2: DFQATT, SNEGSKA (reference sequence). Unmatched junction bases numbered 14, after V lost 2 bases and J lost 4 bases.

The CDR3 loop reads CAGSPGQLTDTQYF. CDR3 DNA sequence: TGTGCCGGATCGCCGGGACAGCTCACAGATACGCAGTATTTT. The chain employs TRBV2 and TRBJ2-3, with 7 bases aligning to TRBD1. Germline CDR1 SNHLY, CDR2 FYNNEI. CDR3 length equals 14 residues. V lost 11 bases to trimming and J lost 2 bases; unmatched junction nucleotides: 10.

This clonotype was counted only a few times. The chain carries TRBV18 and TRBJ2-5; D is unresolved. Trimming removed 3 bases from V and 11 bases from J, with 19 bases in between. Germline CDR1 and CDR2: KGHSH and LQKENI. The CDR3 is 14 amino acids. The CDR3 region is CASSPYEQPFKQYF. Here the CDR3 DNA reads TGTGCCAGCTCACCTTACGAGCAACCTTTTAAGCAGTACTTC.

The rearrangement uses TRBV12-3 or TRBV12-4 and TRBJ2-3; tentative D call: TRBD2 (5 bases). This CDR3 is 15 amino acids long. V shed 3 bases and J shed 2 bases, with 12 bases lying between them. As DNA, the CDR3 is TGTGCCAGCAGTTTCGTTGGGAGTCCCACAGATACGCAGTATTTT. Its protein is CASSFVGSPTDTQYF.

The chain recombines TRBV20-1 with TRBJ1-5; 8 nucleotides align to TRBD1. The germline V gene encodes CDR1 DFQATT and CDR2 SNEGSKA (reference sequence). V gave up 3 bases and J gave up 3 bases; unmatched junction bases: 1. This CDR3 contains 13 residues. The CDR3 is CSARGQDNQPQHF. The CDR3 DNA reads TGCAGTGCTAGGGGACAGGACAATCAGCCCCAGCATTTT.

CDR3 sequence: CASSSPGGPDYGYTF. In DNA, the CDR3 is TGTGCCAGCAGCTCCCCCGGGGGGCCGGACTATGGCTACACCTTC. This chain connects TRBV7-2 to TRBJ1-2, with a possible D match to TRBD1 (6 bases). CDR1 SGHTA and CDR2 FQGNSA come from the germline V gene. V was clipped by 4 bases and J by 3 bases, with 15 bases between them. The CDR3 spans 15 residues.

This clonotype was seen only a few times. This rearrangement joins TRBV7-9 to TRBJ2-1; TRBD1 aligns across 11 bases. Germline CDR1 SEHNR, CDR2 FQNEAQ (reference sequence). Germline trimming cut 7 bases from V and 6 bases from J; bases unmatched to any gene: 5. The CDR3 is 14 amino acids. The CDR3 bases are TGTGCCAGCACCGGGACAGGGGGTTCCAATGAGCAGTTCTTC. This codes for CASTGTGGSNEQFF. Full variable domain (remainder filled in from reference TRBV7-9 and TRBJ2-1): DTGVSQNPRHKITKRGQNVTFRCDPISEHNRLYWYRQTLGQGPEFLTYFQNEAQLEKSRLLSDRFSAERPKGSFSTLEIQRTEQGDSAMYLCASTGTGGSNEQFFGPGTRLTVL.

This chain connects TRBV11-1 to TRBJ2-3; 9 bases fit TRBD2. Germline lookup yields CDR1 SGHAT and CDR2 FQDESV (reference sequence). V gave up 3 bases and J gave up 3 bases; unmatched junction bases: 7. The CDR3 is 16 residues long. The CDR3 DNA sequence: TGTGCCAGCAGCTTTCAGGGACTAGCTGTAACAGATACGCAGTATTTT. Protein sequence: CASSFQGLAVTDTQYF.

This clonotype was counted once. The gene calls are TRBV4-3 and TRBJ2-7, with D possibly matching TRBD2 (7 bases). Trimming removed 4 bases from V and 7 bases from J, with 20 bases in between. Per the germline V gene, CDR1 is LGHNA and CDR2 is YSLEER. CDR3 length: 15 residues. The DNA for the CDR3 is TGCGCCAGCAGCCGTAAGGGGGACTATTGGAATGAGCAGTACTTC. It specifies CASSRKGDYWNEQYF.

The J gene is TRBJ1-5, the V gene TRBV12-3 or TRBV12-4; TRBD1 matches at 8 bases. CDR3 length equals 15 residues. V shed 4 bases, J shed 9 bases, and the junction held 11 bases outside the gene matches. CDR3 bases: TGTGCCAGCAGTTCGACAGGGGCCACCGGGCGGCCCCAGCATTTT. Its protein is CASSSTGATGRPQHF.

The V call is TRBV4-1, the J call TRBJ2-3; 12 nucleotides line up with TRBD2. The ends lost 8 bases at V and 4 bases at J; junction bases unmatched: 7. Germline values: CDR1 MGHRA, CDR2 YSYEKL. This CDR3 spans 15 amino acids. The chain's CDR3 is CASLPLAGGPDTQYF. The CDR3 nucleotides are TGCGCCAGCTTGCCACTAGCGGGGGGACCAGATACGCAGTATTTT.

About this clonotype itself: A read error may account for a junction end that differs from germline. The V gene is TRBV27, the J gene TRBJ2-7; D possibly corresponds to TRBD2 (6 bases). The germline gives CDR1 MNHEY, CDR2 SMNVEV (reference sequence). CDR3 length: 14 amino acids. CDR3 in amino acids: CASSNGGGSCEQYF. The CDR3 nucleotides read TGTGCCAGCAGTAACGGGGGAGGTTCCTGCGAGCAGTACTTC.

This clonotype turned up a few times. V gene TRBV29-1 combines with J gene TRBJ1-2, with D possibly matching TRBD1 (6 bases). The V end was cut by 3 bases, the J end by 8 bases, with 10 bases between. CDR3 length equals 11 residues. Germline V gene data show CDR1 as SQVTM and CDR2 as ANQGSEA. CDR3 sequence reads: CSVDGGRGYTF. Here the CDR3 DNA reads TGCAGCGTTGATGGGGGGCGGGGCTACACCTTC.

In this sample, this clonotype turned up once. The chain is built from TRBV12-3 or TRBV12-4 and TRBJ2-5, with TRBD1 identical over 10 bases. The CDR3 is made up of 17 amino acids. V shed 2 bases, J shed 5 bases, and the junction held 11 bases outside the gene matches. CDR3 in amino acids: CASSLLGGDRGLETQYF. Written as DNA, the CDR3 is TGTGCCAGCAGTTTACTCGGCGGCGACAGGGGGCTGGAGACCCAGTACTTC.

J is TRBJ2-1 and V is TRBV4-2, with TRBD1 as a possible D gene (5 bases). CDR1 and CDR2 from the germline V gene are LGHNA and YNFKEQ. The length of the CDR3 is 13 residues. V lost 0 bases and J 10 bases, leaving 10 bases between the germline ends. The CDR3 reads CASSQDSKGEQFF. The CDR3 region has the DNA TGTGCCAGCAGCCAAGATTCTAAGGGGGAGCAGTTCTTC.

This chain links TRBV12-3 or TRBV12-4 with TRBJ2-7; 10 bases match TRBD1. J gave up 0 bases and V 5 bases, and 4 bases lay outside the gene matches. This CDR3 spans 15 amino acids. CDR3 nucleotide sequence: TGTGCCAGCAGTCCAGGACAGGGGGTCTCCTACGAGCAGTACTTC. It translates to CASSPGQGVSYEQYF.

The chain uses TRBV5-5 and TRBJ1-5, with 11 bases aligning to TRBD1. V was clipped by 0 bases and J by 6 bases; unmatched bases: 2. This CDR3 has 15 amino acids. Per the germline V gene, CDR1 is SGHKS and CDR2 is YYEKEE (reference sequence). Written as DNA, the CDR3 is TGTGCCAGCAGCTTGGGGACAGGGGGCACTCAGCCCCAGCATTTT. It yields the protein CASSLGTGGTQPQHF.

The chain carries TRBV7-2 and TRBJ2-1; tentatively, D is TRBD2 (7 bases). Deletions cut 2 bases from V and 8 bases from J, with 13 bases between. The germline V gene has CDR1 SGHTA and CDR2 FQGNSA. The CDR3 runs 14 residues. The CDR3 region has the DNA TGTGCCAGCAGCTTAAGGGGGACTACGGATGAGCAGTTCTTC. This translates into CASSLRGTTDEQFF.

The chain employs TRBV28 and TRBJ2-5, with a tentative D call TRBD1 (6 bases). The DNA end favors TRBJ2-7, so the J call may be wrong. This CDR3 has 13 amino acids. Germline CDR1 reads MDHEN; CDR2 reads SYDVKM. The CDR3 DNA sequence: TGTGCCAGCAGGGACAGCCTCTTGCACGAGCAGTACTTC. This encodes CASRDSLLHEQYF.